This is a list of T cell receptor beta chains from one sample in a study of T-cell memory formation after mild COVID-19. One entry per CDR3 protein, called by TCRdb with MiXCR from the 5' RACE reads. The sample lists 250,000 to 400,000 distinct CDR3 sequences, around an eighth seen once, with 21% in the top ten. The sample was PBMCs or a T cell subset sorted from them (not recorded which). The receptors stem from a man aged 18 to 30 who had mild COVID-19 (a few samples of this study predate the infection). Cell type and time point are not known. Both conserved end residues are part of each CDR3. The D gene is left open where the match is weak.

d_call j_call cdr3_length v_call cdr3_aa
- TRBJ2-1 15 TRBV27 CASTQGSPSYNEQFF
TRBD2 TRBJ2-5 15 TRBV7-2 CASSFLASGAETQYF
TRBD1 TRBJ1-5 15 TRBV7-3 CASRPGQGVNQPQHF
TRBD1 TRBJ1-1 14 TRBV6-2/TRBV6-3 CASKPAGTGKPAFF
TRBD1 TRBJ2-5 14 TRBV10-3 CAISEWDREETQYF
- TRBJ1-6 16 TRBV4-2 CASSQELGGLRSPLHF
TRBD1 TRBJ1-1 15 TRBV30 CAFVQGELTNTEAFF
- TRBJ2-5 12 TRBV7-2 CASSPVWGSQYF
- TRBJ1-5 13 TRBV28 CASSRTVNQPQHF
- TRBJ2-3 15 TRBV20-1 CSALDWPDGTDTQYF
- TRBJ2-3 16 TRBV7-3 CASSLGLGGRTDTQYF
- TRBJ2-3 17 TRBV5-1 CASSLRTRGEGTDTQYF
TRBD1 TRBJ1-6 12 TRBV19 CASRDRNSPLHF
TRBD1 TRBJ2-1 16 TRBV4-3 CASSHFPGTGDGEQFF
- TRBJ1-6 14 TRBV30 CAWSVDSNNSPLHF
TRBD2 TRBJ2-1 14 TRBV7-3 CASSVLAGYNEQFF
- TRBJ2-1 16 TRBV7-9 CASSPRASSSYNEQFF
- TRBJ2-1 10 TRBV5-5 CASSFEKQFF
TRBD1 TRBJ2-3 14 TRBV7-6 CASSRQGAPNTQYF
TRBD2 TRBJ2-1 12 TRBV6-5 CAIPWGGNEQFF
- TRBJ1-3 19 TRBV5-1 CASSPAGQAAGYSGNTIYF
- TRBJ2-3 16 TRBV4-3 CASSQDPVASSDTQYF
- TRBJ2-1 12 TRBV5-5 CASRLAVFEQFF
TRBD1 TRBJ2-3 16 TRBV5-1 CASSLYGQGVADTQYF
- TRBJ2-7 15 TRBV12-3/TRBV12-4 CASRSTGHISYEQYF
- TRBJ1-2 13 TRBV6-5 CASSYGGTYGYTF
TRBD1 TRBJ2-7 15 TRBV5-1 CASRTSGQVLKEQYF
- TRBJ2-3 16 TRBV7-8 CASSPEGYKTTDTQYF
- TRBJ2-3 14 TRBV10-3 CAGGVGGHSDTQYF
- TRBJ1-4 14 TRBV7-9 CASSSYQGNEKLFF
- TRBJ1-1 14 TRBV5-1 CASYSQPQNTEAFF
- TRBJ2-7 14 TRBV7-2 CASSFSGGRYEQYF
- TRBJ2-7 14 TRBV20-1 CSARAPRAPYEQYF
TRBD1 TRBJ2-7 13 TRBV20-1 CSARPTGFYEQYF
TRBD1 TRBJ1-2 13 TRBV10-3 CAIRKTGDNGYTF
- TRBJ1-1 15 TRBV5-1 CASSLTDGMNTEAFF
TRBD2 TRBJ2-5 15 TRBV6-5 CASSRSGGVQETQYF
- TRBJ1-3 14 TRBV20-1 CSARQEGAGNTIYF
TRBD1 TRBJ1-6 15 TRBV7-2 CASSLARDRGSPLHF
- TRBJ2-1 14 TRBV6-2/TRBV6-3 CASSPRLPYNEQFF
- TRBJ1-4 15 TRBV4-2 CASSQDLATNEKLFF
- TRBJ2-1 11 TRBV20-1 CSLDHYNEQFF
- TRBJ2-1 14 TRBV7-2 CASREGGKINEQFF
TRBD1 TRBJ1-5 15 TRBV20-1 CSARATGTENQPQHF
- TRBJ2-2 17 TRBV11-2 CASSSPKGPLNTGELFF
- TRBJ1-2 20 TRBV7-9 CASSLVGWRDQQGGGNGYTF
- TRBJ1-4 15 TRBV5-5 CASRNRDGGSLELFF
- TRBJ1-6 17 TRBV28 CASSLGGAGPGNSPLHF
TRBD2 TRBJ2-1 13 TRBV6-2/TRBV6-3 CASSPGGAVFRRF
TRBD1 TRBJ2-5 18 TRBV11-2 CASSPDRWGDRDQETQYF
- TRBJ2-2 17 TRBV20-1 CSARPRGAPANTGELFF
- TRBJ1-4 14 TRBV5-5 CASSPTSPRGGLFF
- TRBJ2-3 15 TRBV19 CASSMVRRGSSTQYF
- TRBJ2-1 15 TRBV9 CASSVGGAQDNEQFF
- TRBJ1-1 13 TRBV20-1 CSVQSGGNTEAFF
- TRBJ2-5 15 TRBV6-5 CASSRGRRYQETQYF
- TRBJ2-3 10 TRBV20-1 CSARDFTQYF
- TRBJ2-4 12 TRBV7-9 CASSSLKNIQYF
TRBD1 TRBJ2-2 15 TRBV7-9 CASSSDRVATGELFF